The 14 T cell receptor beta chains in this list originate from one sample, sequenced in a study of Ad26.COV2.S vaccination and SARS-CoV-2 variants (dated by TCRdb to the early 2020s). Read against the paper, the sample's treatment or condition label means: approximately 18 received Ad26.COV2.S at low or high dose, single or two shots; five or six received placebo; per-sample allocation not given. For vaccine and placebo recipients, repertoires were sequenced using samples collected on day 63 after the first injection. Libraries were prepared through the immunoSEQ multiplex PCR assay. TCRdb retrieved this table from immuneACCESS and kept in-frame rearrangements only. Not all clones are present; in checked studies, unresolved V genes account for under half, and no reason is known for the remainder. This sample holds 350,000 to 400,000 clones; 70% to 90% were observed only once. The ten largest account for 3.5% of the sample.

The sequences come from peripheral blood, collected in a trial of Ad26.COV2.S vaccine versus placebo. The source of these receptors is a person aged 18-65 years who received the Ad26.COV2.S COVID-19 vaccine or a placebo.

This clone showed up just a few times. V is TRBV18 and J is TRBJ1-3; D gene unclear. Trimming took 3 bases from V and 0 from J, leaving 15 bases between them. CDR3 length: 17 residues. Germline V gene lookup returns CDR1 KGHSH and CDR2 LQKENI. DNA for the CDR3: TGTGCCAGCTCACCCACTTCGGGGTACGACTCTGGAAACACCATATATTTT. Protein sequence: CASSPTSGYDSGNTIYF.

This clone was detected once. The chain employs TRBV6-5 and TRBJ1-1, with 7 bases matching TRBD1. CDR3 length equals 16 residues. Germline values: CDR1 MNHEY, CDR2 SVGAGI. Trimming removed 0 bases from V and 1 base from J; junction bases left unmatched: 5. The CDR3 DNA is TGTGCCAGCAGTTACTCCCCGGGACAGAGGAACACTGAAGCTTTCTTT. Its translation: CASSYSPGQRNTEAFF.

The chain links TRBV30 to TRBJ2-7, with 7 bases that match TRBD2. Trimming removed 3 bases from V and 5 bases from J; junction bases left unmatched: 13. Germline-derived CDR1 and CDR2 are GTSNPN and SVGIG (reference sequence). This CDR3 spans 15 amino acids. The CDR3 sequence: CAWSGGGTPLNEQYF. In DNA form, the CDR3 reads TGTGCCTGGAGCGGGGGAGGGACCCCCTTAAACGAGCAGTACTTC.

This chain joins TRBV6-1 and TRBJ1-3; D is undetermined. This CDR3 has 14 amino acids. V lost 2 bases and J 0 bases, leaving 5 bases between the germline ends. Germline loops: CDR1 MNHNS, CDR2 SASEGT. The CDR3 bases are TGTGCCAGCAGTGAAAAAAGCTCTGGAAACACCATATATTTT. Translating it yields CASSEKSSGNTIYF.

Comment on this clone: Other DNA sequences in this specimen translate into the identical CDR3. V and J are TRBV10-2 and TRBJ1-1; D unclear. CDR3 size: 12 residues. The V end lost 2 bases, the J end lost 0 bases, and 1 base lay between the germline ends. Germline CDR1 and CDR2: WSHSY and SAAADI. The CDR3 here is CASSELNTEAFF. The DNA for the CDR3 is TGCGCCAGCAGTGAGCTGAACACTGAAGCTTTCTTT.

The chain employs TRBV19 and TRBJ1-6, with TRBD1 matching over 11 bases. The germline gives CDR1 LNHDA, CDR2 SQIVND (reference sequence). The CDR3 sequence is 16 residues long. The trim removed 3 bases at V and 10 bases at J, leaving 8 bases unmatched. This chain's CDR3 is CASSIGQGAKGSPLHF. In DNA, the CDR3 is TGTGCCAGTAGTATCGGACAGGGGGCCAAGGGATCACCCCTCCACTTT. The complete variable domain, with remaining parts taken from reference TRBV19 and TRBJ1-6, reads DGGITQSPKYLFRKEGQNVTLSCEQNLNHDAMYWYRQDPGQGLRLIYYSQIVNDFQKGDIAEGYSVSREKKESFPLTVTSAQKNPTAFYLCASSIGQGAKGSPLHFGNGTRLTVT.

Of note for this clone: The sample has other DNA sequences that encode this CDR3 too. The chain recombines TRBV2 with TRBJ2-2; D possibly corresponds to TRBD1 (5 bases). The V and J ends lost 5 bases and 2 bases respectively, with 12 bases between them. CDR3 length: 15 amino acids. CDR1 and CDR2 (germline): SNHLY, FYNNEI. CDR3 bases: TGTGCCAGCAGTCCCCAGGGAAGAAACACCGGGGAGCTGTTTTTT. It specifies CASSPQGRNTGELFF. The full variable domain, with the rest looked up from reference TRBV2 and TRBJ2-2, is EPEVTQTPSHQVTQMGQEVILRCVPISNHLYFYWYRQILGQKVEFLVSFYNNEISEKSEIFDDQFSVERPDGSNFTLKIRSTKLEDSAMYFCASSPQGRNTGELFFGEGSRLTVL.

V is TRBV18 and J is TRBJ2-2; D gene uncertain. Germline V gene data show CDR1 as KGHSH and CDR2 as LQKENI. V shed 3 bases and J shed 4 bases, with 9 bases lying between them. CDR3 length equals 14 residues. The CDR3 bases are TGTGCCAGCTCACCCGAAGGCCTCACCGGGGAGCTGTTTTTT. This sequence encodes CASSPEGLTGELFF.

The chain links TRBV5-1 to TRBJ2-3; maybe TRBD2 (5 bases). The V end was cut by 2 bases, the J end by 0 bases, with 7 bases between. The germline V gene has CDR1 SGHRS and CDR2 YFSETQ. The CDR3 contains 14 residues. In DNA, the CDR3 is TGCGCCAGCAGCTTCGGCGGGAGCACAGATACGCAGTATTTT. Amino acid sequence: CASSFGGSTDTQYF. The full variable domain, rest sourced from reference TRBV5-1 and TRBJ2-3, is KAGVTQTPRYLIKTRGQQVTLSCSPISGHRSVSWYQQTPGQGLQFLFEYFSETQRNKGNFPGRFSGRQFSNSRSEMNVSTLELGDSALYLCASSFGGSTDTQYFGPGTRLTVL.

The chain is built from TRBV28 and TRBJ1-2; 9 positions match TRBD1. The junction had 3 bases not matched to a gene; V was cut back by 3 bases and J by 4 bases. CDR1 is MDHEN and CDR2 is SYDVKM in the germline V gene. CDR3 length: 14 residues. CDR3 region: CASSLGDRVYGYTF. CDR3 nucleotide sequence: TGTGCCAGCAGTTTGGGGGACAGGGTCTATGGCTACACCTTC.

The rearrangement links TRBV27 to TRBJ2-2, with D unclear. Trimming took 1 base from V and 4 from J, leaving 10 bases between them. CDR3 size: 15 residues. CDR1 MNHEY and CDR2 SMNVEV come from the germline V gene (reference sequence). The CDR3 sequence: CASSLLAQSTGELFF. CDR3 nucleotides: TGTGCCAGCAGTTTATTAGCACAGAGCACCGGGGAGCTGTTTTTT.

The chain joins TRBV12-3 or TRBV12-4 to TRBJ2-5; D unresolved. The germline V and J ends were trimmed by 4 bases and 2 bases, with 2 bases remaining between them. The CDR3 totals 11 residues. As DNA, the CDR3 is TGTGCCAGCAGTTCGCAAGAGACCCAGTACTTC. Protein: CASSSQETQYF.

The genes are TRBV6-2 or TRBV6-3 and TRBJ2-4; 8 bases align to TRBD2. The CDR3 has 17 amino acids. Germline assignment: CDR1 MNHEY and CDR2 SVGEGT. V gave up 5 bases and J gave up 2 bases; unmatched junction bases: 11. The CDR3 DNA is TGTGCCAGCAGTCCATCCCGGGGGGGCGCGACCAAAAACATTCAGTACTTC. Translated: CASSPSRGGATKNIQYF.

The chain combines TRBV4-1 with TRBJ2-5; D ambiguous. The CDR3 contains 16 residues. Trimming took off 1 base at V and 2 bases at J, with 14 bases between the two ends. The germline CDR1 and CDR2 sequences are MGHRA and YSYEKL. The CDR3 spells CASSQVVLRRQETQYF. The CDR3 coding sequence is TGCGCCAGCAGCCAAGTCGTTCTCCGGAGACAAGAGACCCAGTACTTC.